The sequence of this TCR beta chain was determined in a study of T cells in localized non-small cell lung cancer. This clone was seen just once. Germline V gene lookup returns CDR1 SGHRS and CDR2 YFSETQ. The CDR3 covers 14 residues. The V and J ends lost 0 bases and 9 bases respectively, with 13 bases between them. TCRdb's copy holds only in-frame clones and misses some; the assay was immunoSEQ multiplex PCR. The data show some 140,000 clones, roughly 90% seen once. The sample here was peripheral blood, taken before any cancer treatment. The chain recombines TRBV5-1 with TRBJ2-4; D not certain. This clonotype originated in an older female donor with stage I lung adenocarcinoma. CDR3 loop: CASSLGQDVSIQYF. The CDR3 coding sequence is TGCGCCAGCAGCTTGGGGCAGGACGTGAGCATTCAGTACTTC. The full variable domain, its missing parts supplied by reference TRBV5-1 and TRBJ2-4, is KAGVTQTPRYLIKTRGQQVTLSCSPISGHRSVSWYQQTPGQGLQFLFEYFSETQRNKGNFPGRFSGRQFSNSRSEMNVSTLELGDSALYLCASSLGQDVSIQYFGAGTRLSVL.